The table lists the clone carrying this T cell receptor beta chain with a count of one. This table comes from immunoSEQ multiplex PCR, and its TCRdb copy is limited to in-frame clones, with some not included. The data hold 150,000 to 200,000 clones, with 85% to 90% observed a single time. This record belongs to a study of blood T cell repertoires in COVID-19. As for the study in general: From the United States, Italy and Spain came samples of acute and convalescent COVID-19.

This CDR3 is 14 amino acids long. The germline gives CDR1 KGHDR, CDR2 SFDVKD. Trimming removed 0 bases at V and 3 bases at J, with 7 bases between. The material sequenced was peripheral blood. This clonotype was sampled from a woman in her 70s with acute or convalescent COVID-19. This chain uses TRBV24-1 with TRBJ1-2; D is perhaps TRBD1 (6 bases). The CDR3 coding sequence is TGTGCCACCAGTGATTTGGGACAGTACTATGGCTACACCTTC. This encodes CATSDLGQYYGYTF.